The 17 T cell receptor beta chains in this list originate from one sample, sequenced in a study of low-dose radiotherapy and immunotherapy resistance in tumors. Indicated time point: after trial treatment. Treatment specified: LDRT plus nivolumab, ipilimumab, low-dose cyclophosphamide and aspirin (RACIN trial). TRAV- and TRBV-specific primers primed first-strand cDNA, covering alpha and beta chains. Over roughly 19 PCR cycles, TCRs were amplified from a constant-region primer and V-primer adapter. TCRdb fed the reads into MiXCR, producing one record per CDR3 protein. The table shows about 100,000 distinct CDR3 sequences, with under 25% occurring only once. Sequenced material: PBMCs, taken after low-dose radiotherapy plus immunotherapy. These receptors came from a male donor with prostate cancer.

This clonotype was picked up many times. CDR3 residues: CASLVIGTSNQPQHF. The DNA for the CDR3 is TGTGCCAGTCTAGTAATAGGGACTAGCAATCAGCCCCAGCATTTT. V gene TRBV19 combines with J gene TRBJ1-5; the D gene is possibly TRBD1 (5 bases). Germline CDR1 and CDR2: LNHDA and SQIVND (reference sequence). The length of the CDR3 is 15 residues. V was cut by 8 bases and J by 0 bases, with 14 bases left in between.

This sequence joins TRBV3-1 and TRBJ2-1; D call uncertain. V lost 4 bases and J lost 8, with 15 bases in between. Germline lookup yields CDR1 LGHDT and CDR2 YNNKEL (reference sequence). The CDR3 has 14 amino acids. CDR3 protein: CASSPLPDSHEQFF. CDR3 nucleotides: TGTGCCAGCAGCCCGCTTCCGGATTCCCATGAGCAGTTCTTC.

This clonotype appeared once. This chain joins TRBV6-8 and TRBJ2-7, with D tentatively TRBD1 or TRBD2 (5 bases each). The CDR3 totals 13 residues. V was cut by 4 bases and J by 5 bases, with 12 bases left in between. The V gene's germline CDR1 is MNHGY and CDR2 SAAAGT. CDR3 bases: TGTGCCAGCAGTTGGGACCGAACTAACGAGCAGTACTTC. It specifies CASSWDRTNEQYF.

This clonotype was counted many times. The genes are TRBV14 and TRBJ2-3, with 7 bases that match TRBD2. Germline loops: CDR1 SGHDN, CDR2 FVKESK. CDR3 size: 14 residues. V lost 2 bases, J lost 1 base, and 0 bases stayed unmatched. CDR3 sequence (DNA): TGTGCCAGCAGCCAAAGCGGGGGCACAGATACGCAGTATTTT. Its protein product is CASSQSGGTDTQYF.

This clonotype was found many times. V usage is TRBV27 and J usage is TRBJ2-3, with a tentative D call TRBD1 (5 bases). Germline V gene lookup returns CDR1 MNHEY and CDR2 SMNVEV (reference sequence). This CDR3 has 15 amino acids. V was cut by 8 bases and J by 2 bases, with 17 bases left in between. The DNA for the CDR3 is TGTGCCAGCGCAACGCGAGTGGACACCACAGATACGCAGTATTTT. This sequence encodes CASATRVDTTDTQYF.

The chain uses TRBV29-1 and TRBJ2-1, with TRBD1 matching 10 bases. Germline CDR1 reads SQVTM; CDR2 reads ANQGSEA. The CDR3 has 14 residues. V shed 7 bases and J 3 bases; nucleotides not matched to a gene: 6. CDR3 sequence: CSAAWTGGYNEQFF. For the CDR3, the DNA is TGCAGCGCGGCATGGACAGGGGGCTACAATGAGCAGTTCTTC.

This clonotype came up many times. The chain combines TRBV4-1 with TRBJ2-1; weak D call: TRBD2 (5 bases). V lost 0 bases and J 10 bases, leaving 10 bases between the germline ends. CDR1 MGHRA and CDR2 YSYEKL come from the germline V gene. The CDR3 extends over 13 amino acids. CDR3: CASSQDPGFEQFF. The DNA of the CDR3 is TGCGCCAGCAGCCAAGACCCGGGATTCGAGCAGTTCTTC.

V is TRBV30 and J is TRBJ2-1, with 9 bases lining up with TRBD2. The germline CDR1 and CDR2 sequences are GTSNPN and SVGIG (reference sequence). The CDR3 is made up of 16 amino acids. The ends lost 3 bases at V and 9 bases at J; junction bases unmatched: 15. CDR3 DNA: TGTGCCTGGAGCCAACCCCTTAGCGGGGGATCTGGTGAGCAGTTCTTC. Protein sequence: CAWSQPLSGGSGEQFF.

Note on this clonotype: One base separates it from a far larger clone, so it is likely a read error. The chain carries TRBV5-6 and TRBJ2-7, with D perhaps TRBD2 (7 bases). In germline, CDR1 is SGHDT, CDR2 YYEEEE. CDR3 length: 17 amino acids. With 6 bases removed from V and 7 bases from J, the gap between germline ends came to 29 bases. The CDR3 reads CASTFPRGAWGHNEQYF. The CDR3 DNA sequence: TGTGCCAGCACTTTTCCTCGGGGGGCCTGGGGACACAATGAGCAGTACTTC.

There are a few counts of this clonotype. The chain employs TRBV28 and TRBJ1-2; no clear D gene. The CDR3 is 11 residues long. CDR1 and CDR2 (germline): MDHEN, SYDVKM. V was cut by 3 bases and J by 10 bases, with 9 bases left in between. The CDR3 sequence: CASSFERDYTF. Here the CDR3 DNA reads TGTGCCAGCAGTTTTGAAAGGGACTACACCTTC.

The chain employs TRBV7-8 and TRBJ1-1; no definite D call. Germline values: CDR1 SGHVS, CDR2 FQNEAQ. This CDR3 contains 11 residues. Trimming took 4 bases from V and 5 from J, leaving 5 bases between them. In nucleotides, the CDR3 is TGTGCCAGCAGCTCTGAAACTGAAGCTTTCTTT. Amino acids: CASSSETEAFF.

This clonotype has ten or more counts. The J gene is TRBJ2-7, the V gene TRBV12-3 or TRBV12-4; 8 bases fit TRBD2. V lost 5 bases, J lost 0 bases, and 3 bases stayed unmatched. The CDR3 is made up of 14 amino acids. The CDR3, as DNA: TGTGCCAGCAGTCACGGGGGGGGCTCCTACGAGCAGTACTTC. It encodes CASSHGGGSYEQYF.

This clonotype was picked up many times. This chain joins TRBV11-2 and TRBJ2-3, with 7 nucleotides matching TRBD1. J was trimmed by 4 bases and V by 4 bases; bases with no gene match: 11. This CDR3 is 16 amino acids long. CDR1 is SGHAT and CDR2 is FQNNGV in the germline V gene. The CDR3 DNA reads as TGTGCCAGCAGCTACTCGCGACAGGGTAGGGCAGATACGCAGTATTTT. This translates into CASSYSRQGRADTQYF.

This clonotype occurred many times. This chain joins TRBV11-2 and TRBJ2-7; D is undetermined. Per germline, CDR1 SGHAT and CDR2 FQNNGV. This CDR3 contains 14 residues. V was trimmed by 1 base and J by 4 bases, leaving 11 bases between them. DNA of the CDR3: TGTGCCAGCAGCTTAGCAGGCCCCGGGTACGAGCAGTACTTC. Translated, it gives CASSLAGPGYEQYF.

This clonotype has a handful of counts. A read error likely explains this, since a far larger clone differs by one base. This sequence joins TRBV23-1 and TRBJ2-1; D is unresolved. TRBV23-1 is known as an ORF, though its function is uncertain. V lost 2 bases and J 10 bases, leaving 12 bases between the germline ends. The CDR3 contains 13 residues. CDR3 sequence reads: CASSQNFPYEQFF. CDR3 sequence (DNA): TGCGCCAGCAGTCAAAACTTCCCCTACGAGCAGTTCTTC.

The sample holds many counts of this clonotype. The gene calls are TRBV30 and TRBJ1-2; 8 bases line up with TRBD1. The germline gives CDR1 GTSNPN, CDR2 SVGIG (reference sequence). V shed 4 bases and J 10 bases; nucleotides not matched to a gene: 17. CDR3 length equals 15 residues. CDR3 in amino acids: CAWTLGQEILGDYTF. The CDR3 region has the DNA TGTGCCTGGACTTTGGGACAGGAAATATTGGGGGACTACACCTTC.

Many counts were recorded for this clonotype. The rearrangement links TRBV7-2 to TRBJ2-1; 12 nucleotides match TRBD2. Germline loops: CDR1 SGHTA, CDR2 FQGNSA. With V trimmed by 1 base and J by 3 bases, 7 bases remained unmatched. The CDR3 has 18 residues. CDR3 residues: CASSLEASGGVDYNEQFF. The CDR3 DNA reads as TGTGCCAGCAGCTTAGAAGCTAGCGGGGGGGTAGACTACAATGAGCAGTTCTTC. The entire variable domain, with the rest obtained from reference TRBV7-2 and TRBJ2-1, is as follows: GAGVSQSPSNKVTEKGKDVELRCDPISGHTALYWYRQSLGQGLEFLIYFQGNSAPDKSGLPSDRFSAERTGGSVSTLTIQRTQQEDSAVYLCASSLEASGGVDYNEQFFGPGTRLTVL.